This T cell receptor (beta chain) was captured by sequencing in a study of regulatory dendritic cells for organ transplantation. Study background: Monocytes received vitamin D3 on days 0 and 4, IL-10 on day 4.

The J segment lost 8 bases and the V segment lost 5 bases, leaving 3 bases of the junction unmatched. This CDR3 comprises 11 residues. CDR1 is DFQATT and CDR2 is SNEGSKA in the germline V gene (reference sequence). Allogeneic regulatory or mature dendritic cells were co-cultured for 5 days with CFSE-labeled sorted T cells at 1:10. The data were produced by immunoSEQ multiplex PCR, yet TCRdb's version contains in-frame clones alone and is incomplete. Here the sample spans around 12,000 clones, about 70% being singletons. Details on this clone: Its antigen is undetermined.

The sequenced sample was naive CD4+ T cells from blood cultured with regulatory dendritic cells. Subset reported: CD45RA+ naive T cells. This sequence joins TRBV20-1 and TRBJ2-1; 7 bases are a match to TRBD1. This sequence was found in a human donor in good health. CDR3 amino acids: CSAYRGHEQFF. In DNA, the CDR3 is TGCAGTGCTTACAGGGGACATGAGCAGTTCTTC.